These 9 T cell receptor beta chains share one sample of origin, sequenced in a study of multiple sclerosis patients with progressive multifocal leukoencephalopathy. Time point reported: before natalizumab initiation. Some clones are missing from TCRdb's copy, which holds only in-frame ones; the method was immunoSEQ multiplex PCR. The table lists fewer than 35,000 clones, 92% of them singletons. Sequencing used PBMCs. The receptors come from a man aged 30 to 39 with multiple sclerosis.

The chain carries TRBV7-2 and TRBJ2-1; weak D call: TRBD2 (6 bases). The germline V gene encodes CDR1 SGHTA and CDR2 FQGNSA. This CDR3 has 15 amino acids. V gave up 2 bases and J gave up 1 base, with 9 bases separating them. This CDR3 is CASSLLGSSYNEQFF. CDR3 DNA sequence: TGTGCCAGCAGCTTACTCGGGAGTTCCTACAATGAGCAGTTCTTC.

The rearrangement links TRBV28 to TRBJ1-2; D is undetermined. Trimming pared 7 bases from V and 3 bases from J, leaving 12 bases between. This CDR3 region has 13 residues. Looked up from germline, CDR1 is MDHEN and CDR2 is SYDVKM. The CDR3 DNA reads TGTGCCAGCACCTATGACAAGGACTATGGCTACACCTTC. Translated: CASTYDKDYGYTF.

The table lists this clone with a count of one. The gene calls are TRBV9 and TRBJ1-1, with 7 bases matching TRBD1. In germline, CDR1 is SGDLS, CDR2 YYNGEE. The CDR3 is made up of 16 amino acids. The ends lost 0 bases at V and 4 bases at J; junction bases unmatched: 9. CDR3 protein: CASSVGSQGLFTEAFF. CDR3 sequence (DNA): TGTGCCAGCAGCGTAGGTTCACAGGGGCTTTTCACTGAAGCTTTCTTT.

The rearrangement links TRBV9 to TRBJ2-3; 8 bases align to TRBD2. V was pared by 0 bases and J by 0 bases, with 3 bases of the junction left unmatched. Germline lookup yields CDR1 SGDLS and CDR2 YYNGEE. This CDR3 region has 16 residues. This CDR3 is CASSVVAGSSTDTQYF. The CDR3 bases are TGTGCCAGCAGCGTAGTAGCGGGGTCTAGCACAGATACGCAGTATTTT.

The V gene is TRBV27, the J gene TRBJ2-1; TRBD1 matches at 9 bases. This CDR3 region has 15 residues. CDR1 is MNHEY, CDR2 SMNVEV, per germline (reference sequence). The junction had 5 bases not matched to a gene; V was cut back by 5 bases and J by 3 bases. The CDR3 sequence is CASSQLTGGYNEQFF. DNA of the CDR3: TGTGCCAGCAGTCAACTGACAGGGGGCTACAATGAGCAGTTCTTC.

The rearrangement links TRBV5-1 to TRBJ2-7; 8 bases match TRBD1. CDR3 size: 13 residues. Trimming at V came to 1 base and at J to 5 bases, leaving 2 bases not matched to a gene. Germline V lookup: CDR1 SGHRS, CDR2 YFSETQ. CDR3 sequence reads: CASSLPQGDEQYF. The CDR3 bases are TGCGCCAGCAGCTTGCCACAGGGGGACGAGCAGTACTTC. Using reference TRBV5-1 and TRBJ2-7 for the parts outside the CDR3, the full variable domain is KAGVTQTPRYLIKTRGQQVTLSCSPISGHRSVSWYQQTPGQGLQFLFEYFSETQRNKGNFPGRFSGRQFSNSRSEMNVSTLELGDSALYLCASSLPQGDEQYFGPGTRLTVT.

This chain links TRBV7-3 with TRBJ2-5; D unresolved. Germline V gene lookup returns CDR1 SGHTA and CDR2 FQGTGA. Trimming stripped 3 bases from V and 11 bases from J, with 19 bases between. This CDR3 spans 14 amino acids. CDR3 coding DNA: TGTGCCAGCAGCTTCTTGGGCCCTCCCGCGTTGCAGTACTTC. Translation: CASSFLGPPALQYF.

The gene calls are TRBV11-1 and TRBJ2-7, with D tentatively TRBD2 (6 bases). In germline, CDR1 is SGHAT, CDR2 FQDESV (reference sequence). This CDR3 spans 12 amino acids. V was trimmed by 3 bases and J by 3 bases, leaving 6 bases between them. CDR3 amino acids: CASSFGGYEQYF. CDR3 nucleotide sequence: TGTGCCAGCAGCTTCGGGGGCTACGAGCAGTACTTC.

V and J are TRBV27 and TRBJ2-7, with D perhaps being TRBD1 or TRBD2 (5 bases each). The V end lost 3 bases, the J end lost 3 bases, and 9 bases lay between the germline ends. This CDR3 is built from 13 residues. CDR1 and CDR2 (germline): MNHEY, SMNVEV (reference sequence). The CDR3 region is CASSFGAVYEQYF. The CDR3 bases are TGTGCCAGCAGTTTCGGGGCGGTCTACGAGCAGTACTTC.